This TCR beta chain came from a study of T cells in Graves' hyperthyroidism and ophthalmopathy. Study-wide context: Specimen type is peripheral blood, collected at initial diagnosis prior to any treatment.

This clonotype has a count of ten or more. TCR beta CDR3 sequences were amplified from RNA transcripts. RT-PCR in the first round (using the HTBI primer set) targeted the TCR CDR3. TCRdb fed the multiplex PCR reads into MiXCR, producing one record per CDR3 protein. The sample lists 600,000 to 800,000 distinct CDR3 sequences; 30% to 40% were seen once. The receptor comes from a woman between 40 and 50 years old with Graves' hyperthyroidism. The specimen was blood.

This CDR3 is CASSLTVGNTIYF. CDR3 DNA sequence: TGCGCCAGCAGCTTGACAGTCGGAAACACCATATATTTT. This sequence joins TRBV5-1 and TRBJ1-3; D is unresolved. The V gene's germline CDR1 is SGHRS and CDR2 YFSETQ. Trimming stripped 1 base from V and 4 bases from J, with 6 bases between. This CDR3 contains 13 residues.